A single sample gave rise to the 28 T cell receptor beta chains below, sequenced in a study of cytomegalovirus exposure and HLA in healthy donors. PCR amplification relied on 60 Vbeta primers (plus 13 Jbeta primers). The repertoire was sequenced with immunoSEQ multiplex PCR; TCRdb's copy has only in-frame clones and lacks some. The sample gives under 200,000 clones, approximately 85% of which show up once; less than 2.5% is in the top ten. The sequencing sample was made of PBMCs. The receptor source for this set is a woman aged 50 to 65 in good health and CMV-seronegative.

The chain has TRBV15 and TRBJ2-7; D might be TRBD2 (6 bases). The CDR3 has 14 amino acids. Germline loops: CDR1 LNHNV, CDR2 YYDKDF (reference sequence). The V gene lost 0 bases and the J gene lost 3 bases, with 9 bases spanning the gap. DNA for the CDR3: TGTGCCACCAGCAGAGATCGGGGGAGCTACGAGCAGTACTTC. It is translated as CATSRDRGSYEQYF.

The V call is TRBV28, the J call TRBJ1-2, with D unresolved. The CDR3 runs to 15 residues. The V end was cut by 2 bases, the J end by 5 bases, with 15 bases between. Germline V gene data show CDR1 as MDHEN and CDR2 as SYDVKM. CDR3: CASSLGAIPPYGYTF. The CDR3 DNA reads TGTGCCAGCAGTTTAGGAGCCATCCCCCCATATGGCTACACCTTC.

This rearrangement joins TRBV2 to TRBJ2-5; 8 bases match TRBD2. V gave up 1 base and J gave up 0 bases; unmatched junction bases: 10. This CDR3 comprises 18 residues. The germline V gene has CDR1 SNHLY and CDR2 FYNNEI. CDR3 sequence (DNA): TGTGCCAGCAGTGAAGAGGAGGTACTAGCGGATTACCAAGAGACCCAGTACTTC. This encodes CASSEEEVLADYQETQYF.

V gene TRBV28 combines with J gene TRBJ2-7; 8 bases map to TRBD1. The CDR3 is 14 residues long. From germline, CDR1 is MDHEN and CDR2 SYDVKM. V lost 6 bases to trimming and J lost 1 base; unmatched junction nucleotides: 5. This chain's CDR3 is CASSGTGQSYEQYF. The CDR3 coding sequence is TGTGCCAGCAGCGGGACAGGCCAGTCCTACGAGCAGTACTTC.

The rearrangement links TRBV6-5 to TRBJ1-2; D unresolved. V was trimmed by 4 bases and J by 4 bases, leaving 10 bases between them. Germline CDR1 reads MNHEY; CDR2 reads SVGAGI. This CDR3 has 13 residues. CDR3 coding DNA: TGTGCCAGCAGTTCTCGACATGGCTATGGCTACACCTTC. It is translated as CASSSRHGYGYTF.

In its sample, this clone was seen a few times. This rearrangement joins TRBV6-6 to TRBJ1-1; D gene uncertain. Germline V gene lookup returns CDR1 MNHNY and CDR2 SVGAGI (reference sequence). This CDR3 region has 13 residues. Trimming took off 2 bases at V and 4 bases at J, with 8 bases between the two ends. The CDR3 sequence is CASSYAAGTEAFF. CDR3 DNA sequence: TGTGCCAGCAGTTACGCCGCGGGCACTGAAGCTTTCTTT.

V and J are TRBV19 and TRBJ1-1, with TRBD1 matching over 8 bases. Trimming removed 2 bases from V and 0 bases from J; junction bases left unmatched: 8. Germline V gene lookup returns CDR1 LNHDA and CDR2 SQIVND (reference sequence). This CDR3 has 17 residues. The CDR3 nucleotides read TGTGCCAGTAGTATAAGACAGGGGCCGACCTTGAACACTGAAGCTTTCTTT. Translating gives CASSIRQGPTLNTEAFF.

This sequence joins TRBV5-1 and TRBJ1-4, with a weak D call TRBD1 (6 bases). The CDR3 covers 16 residues. V lost 3 bases and J 3 bases, leaving 15 bases between the germline ends. The V gene's germline CDR1 is SGHRS and CDR2 YFSETQ. CDR3 DNA: TGCGCCAGCAGCTCCCGAGGGGGGGCCTCTAATGAAAAACTGTTTTTT. Translation: CASSSRGGASNEKLFF.

The rearrangement joins TRBV7-7 to TRBJ2-7, with TRBD2 identical over 9 bases. There are 16 residues in the CDR3. The V gene's germline CDR1 is SSHAT and CDR2 FNYEAQ (reference sequence). After removal of 5 bases from V and 2 bases from J, the junction contained 10 bases not matched to a gene. The CDR3 nucleotides read TGTGCCAGCAGCCAGACGGAGACTAGCGGACCCTACGAGCAGTACTTC. It encodes CASSQTETSGPYEQYF.

The V call is TRBV27, the J call TRBJ2-3; D unclear. Germline loops: CDR1 MNHEY, CDR2 SMNVEV (reference sequence). The CDR3 runs to 14 residues. Trimming took off 0 bases at V and 0 bases at J, with 4 bases between the two ends. For the CDR3, the DNA is TGTGCCAGCAGTTTATCACAGAGCACAGATACGCAGTATTTT. Translation gives CASSLSQSTDTQYF.

The chain couples TRBV28 to TRBJ2-1; 11 bases line up with TRBD2. The CDR3 has 16 amino acids. The V gene end was trimmed by 1 base and the J gene end by 5 bases; junction bases not matched to a gene: 4. Germline values: CDR1 MDHEN, CDR2 SYDVKM. The CDR3 coding sequence is TGTGCCAGCAGTTTATTGGGACTAGCGGCACACAATGAGCAGTTCTTC. Its translation: CASSLLGLAAHNEQFF.

This clone was observed a few times. The rearrangement uses TRBV10-1 and TRBJ1-2; tentatively, D is TRBD1 (5 bases). This CDR3 is built from 11 residues. V dropped 0 bases and J dropped 13 bases, with 9 bases sitting between them. Germline V gene data show CDR1 as WNHNN and CDR2 as SYGVQD (reference sequence). The CDR3 sequence is CASSESQGCTF. Here the CDR3 DNA reads TGCGCCAGCAGTGAGTCGCAGGGATGCACCTTC.

The chain carries TRBV18 and TRBJ1-4, with D possibly being TRBD1 (6 bases). Deletions cut 3 bases from V and 4 bases from J, with 12 bases between. The V gene's germline CDR1 is KGHSH and CDR2 LQKENI. This CDR3 has 15 amino acids. CDR3 in amino acids: CASSPPDSRNEKLFF. The CDR3 DNA reads TGTGCCAGCTCACCGCCGGACAGCCGTAATGAAAAACTGTTTTTT.

Remarks on this clone: At one end, the junction sequence differs from germline, possibly due to a read error. This sequence joins TRBV10-3 and TRBJ2-7; TRBD1 matches at 8 bases. CDR1 ENHRY and CDR2 SYGVKD come from the germline V gene. The CDR3 has 16 amino acids. CDR3 residues: CAISEYGTGIFYERYF. For the CDR3, the DNA is TGTGCCATCAGTGAATATGGGACAGGAATTTTCTACGAGCGGTACTTC.

This chain connects TRBV5-6 to TRBJ2-7; D is uncertain. This CDR3 region has 14 residues. The V end was cut by 1 base, the J end by 1 base, with 9 bases between. Germline CDR1 is SGHDT and CDR2 is YYEEEE. The CDR3 spells CASSLIMLSYEQYF. CDR3 DNA sequence: TGTGCCAGCAGCTTGATAATGCTATCCTACGAGCAGTACTTC.

As for this clone: Compared with germline, one end of the junction differs, possibly owing to a read error. The chain joins TRBV7-9 to TRBJ1-1, with a weak D call TRBD1 (5 bases). The length of the CDR3 is 14 residues. Germline V gene lookup returns CDR1 SEHNR and CDR2 FQNEAQ (reference sequence). CDR3 nucleotide sequence: TGTTCCAGCAGTCTTCCGGCGGGGGGCACTGAAGCTTTCTTT. Its translation is CSSSLPAGGTEAFF. The whole variable domain, remainder taken from reference TRBV7-9 and TRBJ1-1, is DTGVSQNPRHKITKRGQNVTFRCDPISEHNRLYWYRQTLGQGPEFLTYFQNEAQLEKSRLLSDRFSAERPKGSFSTLEIQRTEQGDSAMYLCSSSLPAGGTEAFFGQGTRLTVV.

The chain uses TRBV7-9 and TRBJ1-1; tentatively, D is TRBD1 (6 bases). Germline CDR1 and CDR2: SEHNR and FQNEAQ (reference sequence). This CDR3 contains 12 residues. V lost 5 bases to trimming and J lost 10 bases, with 14 bases between them. The CDR3, as DNA: TGTGCCAGCAGCGGAACAGGGAGAGTAGCTTTCTTT. Translating it yields CASSGTGRVAFF.

The chain has TRBV2 and TRBJ1-1, with D possibly being TRBD1 (5 bases). Germline CDR1 reads SNHLY; CDR2 reads FYNNEI. The CDR3 spans 14 residues. V was pared by 6 bases and J by 6 bases, with 17 bases between. The CDR3 loop is CASSPRDLVAEAFF. The CDR3 DNA reads TGTGCCAGCAGCCCCAGGGATTTGGTCGCTGAAGCTTTCTTT.

The chain has TRBV6-6 and TRBJ1-4; 11 bases fit TRBD1. The V gene end was trimmed by 2 bases and the J gene end by 8 bases; junction bases not matched to a gene: 4. Germline CDR1 MNHNY, CDR2 SVGAGI (reference sequence). The CDR3 loop spans 15 amino acids. This CDR3 reads CASSYGGQGVEKLFF. In DNA form, the CDR3 reads TGTGCCAGCAGTTACGGGGGACAGGGGGTCGAAAAACTGTTTTTT.

V is TRBV7-8 and J is TRBJ2-1; 9 nucleotides line up with TRBD2. Trimming took 5 bases from V and 13 from J; bases not matched to a gene: 12. From germline, CDR1 is SGHVS and CDR2 FQNEAQ. The CDR3 runs to 14 residues. The CDR3 sequence: CASSRAVAGDPQFF. The CDR3 nucleotides are TGTGCCAGCAGCCGGGCGGTAGCGGGAGACCCCCAGTTCTTC.

This rearrangement joins TRBV28 to TRBJ1-5; TRBD1 aligns across 8 bases. The CDR3 spans 15 residues. The V gene end was trimmed by 7 bases and the J gene end by 3 bases; junction bases not matched to a gene: 8. The germline gives CDR1 MDHEN, CDR2 SYDVKM. DNA for the CDR3: TGTGCCAGCATCTGGACAGGGCGACCCAATCAGCCCCAGCATTTT. Translating gives CASIWTGRPNQPQHF. The whole variable domain, filled in from reference TRBV28 and TRBJ1-5, reads DVKVTQSSRYLVKRTGEKVFLECVQDMDHENMFWYRQDPGLGLRLIYFSYDVKMKEKGDIPEGYSVSREKKERFSLILESASTNQTSMYLCASIWTGRPNQPQHFGDGTRLSIL.

The gene calls are TRBV5-1 and TRBJ2-7; 9 bases line up with TRBD2. Trimming at V came to 7 bases and at J to 0 bases, leaving 5 bases not matched to a gene. CDR3 length equals 14 residues. Per germline, CDR1 SGHRS and CDR2 YFSETQ. The CDR3 region has the DNA TGCGCCAGCGGAAGACTAGCGGACTCCTACGAGCAGTACTTC. Translation: CASGRLADSYEQYF.

The J gene is TRBJ1-4, the V gene TRBV28, with TRBD1 matching over 7 bases. CDR1 and CDR2 from the germline V gene are MDHEN and SYDVKM. The CDR3 is 15 residues long. V lost 5 bases and J lost 3; bases outside the gene matches: 6. Here the CDR3 reads CASSRGQPPNEKLFF. The CDR3 bases are TGTGCCAGCAGTCGGGGACAGCCTCCTAATGAAAAACTGTTTTTT.

V is TRBV5-8 and J is TRBJ2-1; TRBD1 agrees at 7 bases. CDR3 length: 15 residues. J was trimmed by 3 bases and V by 0 bases; bases with no gene match: 3. Germline V lookup: CDR1 SGHTS, CDR2 YDEGEE. The CDR3, as DNA: TGTGCCAGCAGCTTGGACAGGGGAAGCTACAATGAGCAGTTCTTC. As protein: CASSLDRGSYNEQFF. Complete variable domain (other parts from reference TRBV5-8 and TRBJ2-1): EAGVTQSPTHLIKTRGQQATLRCSPISGHTSVYWYQQALGLGLQFLLWYDEGEERNRGNFPPRFSGRQFPNYSSELNVNALELEDSALYLCASSLDRGSYNEQFFGPGTRLTVL.

V is TRBV28 and J is TRBJ1-5; 7 bases match TRBD1. The CDR3 contains 13 residues. Germline values: CDR1 MDHEN, CDR2 SYDVKM. Trimming removed 4 bases from V and 6 bases from J; junction bases left unmatched: 3. The CDR3 nucleotides are TGTGCCAGCAGTTCGGGACAGATTCAGCCCCAGCATTTT. It yields the protein CASSSGQIQPQHF.

The rearrangement uses TRBV5-1 and TRBJ2-1; tentatively, D is TRBD1 (6 bases). The CDR3 is 14 amino acids. The germline V and J ends were trimmed by 4 bases and 5 bases, with 13 bases remaining between them. CDR1 and CDR2 (germline): SGHRS, YFSETQ. CDR3 residues: CASSVPRQDNEQFF. The CDR3 DNA follows: TGCGCCAGCAGCGTTCCGAGACAGGACAATGAGCAGTTCTTC.

J is TRBJ2-1 and V is TRBV18; TRBD2 agrees at 9 bases. The CDR3 has 15 amino acids. Germline V gene lookup returns CDR1 KGHSH and CDR2 LQKENI. The V segment lost 5 bases and the J segment 3 bases; nucleotides outside the gene matches: 5. The CDR3 spells CASSSRTSDYNEQFF. CDR3 nucleotides: TGTGCCAGCTCATCGAGGACTAGCGACTACAATGAGCAGTTCTTC. The full variable domain, in which reference TRBV18 and TRBJ2-1 provide the parts outside the CDR3, is NAGVMQNPRHLVRRRGQEARLRCSPMKGHSHVYWYRQLPEEGLKFMVYLQKENIIDESGMPKERFSAEFPKEGPSILRIQQVVRGDSAAYFCASSSRTSDYNEQFFGPGTRLTVL.

The chain has TRBV19 and TRBJ1-3; possibly TRBD1 for D (6 bases). Germline assignment: CDR1 LNHDA and CDR2 SQIVND (reference sequence). The V and J ends lost 3 bases and 0 bases respectively, with 15 bases between them. This CDR3 spans 17 amino acids. The chain's CDR3 is CASSIPDSPSSGNTIYF. The CDR3 DNA is TGTGCCAGTAGTATCCCGGACAGCCCGAGCTCTGGAAACACCATATATTTT.